The 8 T cell receptor beta chains reported below all come from one sample, sequenced in a study of chemoradiotherapy in HPV16-positive cancers. The assay was immunoSEQ multiplex PCR, and TCRdb's table has in-frame clones only and misses some. This table holds 10,000 to 14,000 clones, approximately 89% found once. The sample in question was blood, obtained from a patient who underwent chemoradiotherapy. These receptors were obtained from a human donor with HPV-associated anogenital cancer.

V usage is TRBV6-1 and J usage is TRBJ1-4; D might be TRBD1 (5 bases). The length of the CDR3 is 18 residues. The germline CDR1 and CDR2 sequences are MNHNS and SASEGT. V shed 1 base and J shed 8 bases, with 23 bases lying between them. The CDR3 reads CASSEGPFFREVGEKLFF. The DNA for the CDR3 is TGTGCCAGCAGTGAAGGCCCTTTTTTCAGGGAGGTTGGGGAAAAACTGTTTTTT.

The CDR3 nucleotides are TGTGCCAGCAGTTACGGACAGGGGTCCGACAATGAGCAGTTCTTC. Translation: CASSYGQGSDNEQFF. The chain couples TRBV6-6 to TRBJ2-1; TRBD1 matches at 9 bases. Germline loops: CDR1 MNHNY, CDR2 SVGAGI (reference sequence). The CDR3 is 15 residues long. V shed 2 bases and J 5 bases; nucleotides not matched to a gene: 4.

CDR3 bases: TGCGCCAGCAGCCCAGACGGGACAGGACCGTCAGATACGCAGTATTTT. Amino acid sequence: CASSPDGTGPSDTQYF. This chain joins TRBV5-1 and TRBJ2-3; 8 bases match TRBD1. V shed 4 bases, J shed 4 bases, and the junction held 11 bases outside the gene matches. This CDR3 spans 16 amino acids. The germline V gene encodes CDR1 SGHRS and CDR2 YFSETQ.

The chain links TRBV14 to TRBJ2-3; 11 bases line up with TRBD2. Trimming took 5 bases from V and 11 from J; bases not matched to a gene: 6. The V gene's germline CDR1 is SGHDN and CDR2 FVKESK. CDR3 length: 13 amino acids. The CDR3 nucleotides are TGTGCCAGCAGCAATCTAGCGGGGGGTCTGCAGTATTTT. Residues: CASSNLAGGLQYF.

The rearrangement links TRBV4-2 to TRBJ1-5; no firm D call. Germline V gene lookup returns CDR1 LGHNA and CDR2 YNFKEQ. The CDR3 runs to 14 residues. V lost 1 base to trimming and J lost 2 bases, with 6 bases between them. DNA for the CDR3: TGTGCCAGCAGCCAAGCCCAGGGCAATCAGCCCCAGCATTTT. Its translation: CASSQAQGNQPQHF.

The genes are TRBV4-2 and TRBJ1-1, with D perhaps TRBD1 (6 bases). Trimming removed 1 base at V and 1 base at J, with 13 bases between. The germline V gene encodes CDR1 LGHNA and CDR2 YNFKEQ. The length of the CDR3 is 16 residues. The CDR3 bases are TGTGCCAGCAGCCAAGGCGTGGGGGCGCGGAACACTGAAGCTTTCTTT. It encodes CASSQGVGARNTEAFF.

The chain links TRBV2 to TRBJ2-3; D uncertain. V was trimmed by 6 bases and J by 2 bases, leaving 12 bases between them. CDR3 size: 14 residues. Per the germline V gene, CDR1 is SNHLY and CDR2 is FYNNEI. The CDR3 here is CASRAEVDTDTQYF. The CDR3 DNA reads TGTGCCAGCAGGGCTGAGGTTGACACAGATACGCAGTATTTT.

This chain links TRBV28 with TRBJ2-4, with 8 bases fitting TRBD1. The length of the CDR3 is 17 residues. Trimming took 7 bases from V and 2 from J; bases not matched to a gene: 13. Germline V gene lookup returns CDR1 MDHEN and CDR2 SYDVKM. The DNA for the CDR3 is TGTGCCAGCACCACCATAGGACAGGGCTATACCAAAAACATTCAGTACTTC. Translated, it gives CASTTIGQGYTKNIQYF.